This T cell receptor beta chain was captured in a study of blood T cell repertoires in COVID-19 (dated by TCRdb to between 2020 and 2021). With respect to the entire study: The collaborator samples originated in the United States, Italy and Spain and spanned the acute and convalescent phases of COVID-19. The prospective study material was composed of cDNA or gDNA derived from T cells, B-cell-depleted T cells, or PBMCs. The dataset comprised deeply sampled blood TCRbeta repertoires from subjects exposed to, actively infected with, or recovered from COVID-19. The repertoires were released in a freely available public database intended as a resource for research on the immune response to SARS-CoV-2. The samples were drawn from two sources: the first 160 participants of the ongoing ImmuneRACE study, and 950 to 1,500 subjects contributed by 6 global collaborators. The sample metadata nearly always contained a de-identified subject ID, COVID-19 status, age in years and sex. Where available, HLA class I and class II types were obtained from metadata supplied by the sample provider rather than from assay-based typing. What the work shows at the level of the full study, not this receptor alone: The amount of clinical and demographic metadata varied by source and participant and was provided uncurated.

Of note for this clone: The antigen it recognizes is unknown. No base qualities exist here, and no much larger clone lies one base off it.

One collaborating source in Seattle enrolled patients while the patients were actively infected and followed the patients over time throughout the course of disease. The collaborating institutions used their own protocols to collect whole blood in K2EDTA tubes. For TCRbeta analysis, collaborators shipped samples as frozen whole blood, isolated PBMCs, or DNA extracted from either of those sample types. V gives up 7 bases and J gives up 3 bases, and the segment between their germline ends measures 11 bases. Taken from the germline V gene (reference sequence), the CDR1 and CDR2 loops are LNHDA and SQIVND. There are 13 amino acids in the CDR3, from cysteine to phenylalanine inclusive. CDR3 DNA only is kept here, 39 bases in frame from base 1. TCRbeta CDR3 regions were amplified from genomic DNA by means of the immunoSEQ Assay, a bias-controlled multiplex PCR. As for how the authors treated the data: Within the assay, amplification of reference gene primers was used to estimate how many nucleated cells each sample contained. To quantify the absolute abundance of each unique TCRbeta CDR3 rearrangement, sequence reads were collapsed and filtered. For each sample, productive Simpson clonality was calculated as the square root of Simpson's diversity index across productive rearrangements. TCRdb retrieved this table from immuneACCESS and kept in-frame rearrangements only. Not all clones are present; in checked studies, unresolved V genes account for under half, and no reason is known for the remainder. V and J calls and clone size are those listed in that table; D and trimming were worked out from the DNA. The sample profile shows roughly 250,000 clones; about 90% of them were found once. The ten biggest clones cover about an eighth of the sample.

The sample consisted of peripheral blood. The receptor was isolated from a woman in her thirties with COVID-19, enrolled during active disease. This chain joins TRBV19 to TRBJ2-3; the best D guess is TRBD1, with 6 bases matching. At the DNA level, the sequence is TGTGCCAGTAATTGGGGGCTAACAGATACGCAGTATTTT. This codes for CASNWGLTDTQYF.